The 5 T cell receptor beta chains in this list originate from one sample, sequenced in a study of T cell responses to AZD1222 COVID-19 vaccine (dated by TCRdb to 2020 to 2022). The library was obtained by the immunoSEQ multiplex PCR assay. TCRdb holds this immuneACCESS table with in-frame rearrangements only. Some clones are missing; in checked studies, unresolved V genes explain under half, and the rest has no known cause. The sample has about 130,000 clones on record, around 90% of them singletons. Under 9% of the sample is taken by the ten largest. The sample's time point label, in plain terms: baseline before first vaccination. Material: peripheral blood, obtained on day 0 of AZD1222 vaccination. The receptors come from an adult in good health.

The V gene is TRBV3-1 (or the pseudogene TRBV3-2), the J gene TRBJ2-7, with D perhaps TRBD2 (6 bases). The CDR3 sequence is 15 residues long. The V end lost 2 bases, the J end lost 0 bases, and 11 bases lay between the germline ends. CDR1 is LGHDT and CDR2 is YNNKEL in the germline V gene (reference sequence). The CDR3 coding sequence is TGTGCCAGCAGCCAACCGGGCGGGGCCTCCTACGAGCAGTACTTC. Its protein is CASSQPGGASYEQYF.

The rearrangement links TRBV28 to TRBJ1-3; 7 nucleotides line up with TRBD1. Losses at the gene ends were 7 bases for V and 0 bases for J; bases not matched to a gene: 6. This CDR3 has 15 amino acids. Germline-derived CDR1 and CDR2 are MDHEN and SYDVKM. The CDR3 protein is CASTPGQNSGNTIYF. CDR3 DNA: TGTGCCAGCACCCCGGGACAGAACTCTGGAAACACCATATATTTT. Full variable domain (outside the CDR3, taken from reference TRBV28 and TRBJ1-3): DVKVTQSSRYLVKRTGEKVFLECVQDMDHENMFWYRQDPGLGLRLIYFSYDVKMKEKGDIPEGYSVSREKKERFSLILESASTNQTSMYLCASTPGQNSGNTIYFGEGSWLTVV.

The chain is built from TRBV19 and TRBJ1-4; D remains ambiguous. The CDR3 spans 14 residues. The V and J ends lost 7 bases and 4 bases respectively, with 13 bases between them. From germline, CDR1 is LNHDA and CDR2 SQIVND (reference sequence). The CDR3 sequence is CASTISSYNEKLFF. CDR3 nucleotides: TGTGCCAGTACGATCTCGAGTTATAATGAAAAACTGTTTTTT.

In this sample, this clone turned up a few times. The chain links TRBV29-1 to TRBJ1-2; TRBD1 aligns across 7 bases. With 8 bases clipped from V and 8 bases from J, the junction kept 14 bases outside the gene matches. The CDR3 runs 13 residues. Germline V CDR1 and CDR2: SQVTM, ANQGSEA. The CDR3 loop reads CSFTIGDRVGYTF. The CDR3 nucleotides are TGCAGCTTCACTATCGGAGACAGGGTCGGCTACACCTTC.

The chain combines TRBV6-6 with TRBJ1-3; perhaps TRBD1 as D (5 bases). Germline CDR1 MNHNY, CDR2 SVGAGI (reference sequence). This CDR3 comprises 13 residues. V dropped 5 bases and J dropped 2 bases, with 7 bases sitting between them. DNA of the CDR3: TGTGCCAGCAGTGGGGGGACTGGAAACACCATATATTTT. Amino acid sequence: CASSGGTGNTIYF.